Below, one T cell receptor beta chain is given with its context. As yet, its antigen is unknown. Within the sample, other DNA sequences also encode this same CDR3. The data originate from a study of T cell responses to AZD1222 COVID-19 vaccine. Sequencing was performed with immunoSEQ multiplex PCR; in TCRdb, only in-frame clones are kept and a portion is missing. The data contain some 150,000 clones, around 86% of them seen just once; the ten biggest clones take up roughly a tenth. This CDR3 region has 13 residues. CDR1 is SGHTA, CDR2 FQGNSA, per germline. The V end lost 3 bases, the J end lost 3 bases, and 6 bases lay between the germline ends. Study findings and constraints: Recipients of AZD1222 seropositive at baseline numbered only five or six.

The sample was peripheral blood, taken 28 days after the second AZD1222 dose. The chain has TRBV7-2 and TRBJ1-5; the D is unclear. The receptor was derived from an adult who received the AZD1222 COVID-19 vaccine. The CDR3 loop is CASSLIDNQPQHF. CDR3 nucleotide sequence: TGTGCCAGCAGCTTGATTGACAATCAGCCCCAGCATTTT.